What follows are 18 T cell receptor beta chains derived from one specimen sequenced in a study of OX40 agonist ivuxolimab in advanced cancers. The repertoire was sequenced with immunoSEQ multiplex PCR; TCRdb's copy has only in-frame clones and lacks some. Here the sample spans around 60,000 clones, 91% being singletons. Sample: CD4+ or CD8+ T cells sorted from blood, taken in a trial of the OX40 agonist ivuxolimab. These receptors all come from an adult with an advanced solid tumor such as melanoma, head and neck, liver or kidney cancer.

The gene calls are TRBV6-1 and TRBJ2-5; TRBD2 matches 9 bases. Germline values: CDR1 MNHNS, CDR2 SASEGT. Trimming at V came to 2 bases and at J to 3 bases, leaving 7 bases not matched to a gene. The CDR3 covers 16 residues. For the CDR3, the DNA is TGTGCCAGCAGTGAAAATAGGCTAGCGGGAAAAGAGACCCAGTACTTC. This sequence encodes CASSENRLAGKETQYF.

The chain links TRBV28 to TRBJ1-6; D uncertain. Germline lookup yields CDR1 MDHEN and CDR2 SYDVKM. This CDR3 spans 14 amino acids. V was clipped by 3 bases and J by 0 bases, with 3 bases between them. The CDR3 sequence: CASSFDSYNSPLHF. The CDR3 DNA is TGTGCCAGCAGTTTTGACTCCTATAATTCACCCCTCCACTTT. Complete variable domain (other parts from reference TRBV28 and TRBJ1-6): DVKVTQSSRYLVKRTGEKVFLECVQDMDHENMFWYRQDPGLGLRLIYFSYDVKMKEKGDIPEGYSVSREKKERFSLILESASTNQTSMYLCASSFDSYNSPLHFGNGTRLTVT.

The V gene is TRBV11-1, the J gene TRBJ1-4, with TRBD1 matching over 9 bases. The CDR3 length is 15 residues. V shed 5 bases, J shed 7 bases, and the junction held 8 bases outside the gene matches. Germline CDR1 reads SGHAT; CDR2 reads FQDESV (reference sequence). The CDR3 DNA follows: TGTGCCAGCAGCCGGACGGACAGGGGCGGTGAAAAACTGTTTTTT. Encoded protein: CASSRTDRGGEKLFF.

The sample holds one count of this clone. J is TRBJ1-5 and V is TRBV29-1; the D is unclear. The CDR3 has 13 residues. CDR1 and CDR2 (germline): SQVTM, ANQGSEA. The V gene lost 5 bases and the J gene lost 3 bases, with 11 bases spanning the gap. The CDR3 protein is CSVTPGPNQPQHF. In nucleotides, the CDR3 is TGCAGCGTTACCCCAGGCCCCAATCAGCCCCAGCATTTT.

The rearrangement links TRBV28 to TRBJ1-2; D ambiguous. V lost 2 bases and J 11 bases, leaving 12 bases between the germline ends. Germline CDR1 and CDR2: MDHEN and SYDVKM. The length of the CDR3 is 12 residues. Written as DNA, the CDR3 is TGTGCCAGCAGTTTACGGCAGCAATTATACACCTTC. Protein sequence: CASSLRQQLYTF.

The chain couples TRBV28 to TRBJ1-3; D gene uncertain. V was pared by 6 bases and J by 7 bases, with 13 bases between. This CDR3 is 13 amino acids long. CDR1 and CDR2 (germline): MDHEN, SYDVKM. The CDR3 sequence: CASRSHGVNTIYF. CDR3 DNA: TGTGCCAGCAGAAGTCATGGAGTCAACACCATATATTTT.

The chain links TRBV11-1 to TRBJ2-7, with D hard to call. Germline CDR1 is SGHAT and CDR2 is FQDESV (reference sequence). This CDR3 contains 14 residues. V was clipped by 4 bases and J by 3 bases, with 13 bases between them. The CDR3: CASSSDHAVYEQYF. The DNA for the CDR3 is TGTGCCAGCAGCTCCGACCACGCGGTCTACGAGCAGTACTTC.

CDR3 nucleotides: TGTGCCAGCAGCTACCCAAGGACAGGGGAGATAAACACTGAAGCTTTCTTT. It translates to CASSYPRTGEINTEAFF. This sequence joins TRBV28 and TRBJ1-1, with 9 bases identical to TRBD1. Germline V CDR1 and CDR2: MDHEN, SYDVKM. V lost 6 bases, J lost 2 bases, and 13 bases stayed unmatched. The CDR3 is 17 amino acids.

This chain links TRBV5-1 with TRBJ1-4; D gene unclear. Germline-derived CDR1 and CDR2 are SGHRS and YFSETQ. This CDR3 has 15 amino acids. V lost 0 bases and J 4 bases, leaving 10 bases between the germline ends. In nucleotides, the CDR3 is TGCGCCAGCAGCTTGGCGGTGTCGGGTAATGAAAAACTGTTTTTT. This encodes CASSLAVSGNEKLFF.

This clone was seen just once. The chain links TRBV11-2 to TRBJ2-5, with 11 bases lining up with TRBD2. V lost 3 bases to trimming and J lost 3 bases; unmatched junction nucleotides: 6. Per germline, CDR1 SGHAT and CDR2 FQNNGV. There are 16 residues in the CDR3. The CDR3 reads CASSFVAGGPEETQYF. Written as DNA, the CDR3 is TGTGCCAGCAGCTTCGTAGCGGGGGGGCCAGAAGAGACCCAGTACTTC.

This rearrangement joins TRBV10-3 to TRBJ1-1; 7 bases match TRBD1. The junction had 1 base not matched to a gene; V was cut back by 3 bases and J by 3 bases. From germline, CDR1 is ENHRY and CDR2 SYGVKD. The CDR3 sequence is 13 residues long. CDR3 nucleotides: TGTGCCATCAGTGACAGGGGGGACACTGAAGCTTTCTTT. This codes for CAISDRGDTEAFF.

The rearrangement joins TRBV6-1 to TRBJ2-7; 7 nucleotides agree with TRBD1. Trimming took 10 bases from V and 2 from J; bases not matched to a gene: 5. This CDR3 is 12 amino acids long. The germline gives CDR1 MNHNS, CDR2 SASEGT. DNA for the CDR3: TGTGCCACCGGACAGGCCCCCTACGAGCAGTACTTC. Translated: CATGQAPYEQYF.

This sequence joins TRBV30 and TRBJ2-1; D call uncertain. This CDR3 is 12 amino acids long. The germline CDR1 and CDR2 sequences are GTSNPN and SVGIG (reference sequence). Trimming removed 3 bases at V and 10 bases at J, with 13 bases between. The CDR3 is CAWSPAGLEQFF. The DNA of the CDR3 is TGTGCCTGGAGCCCGGCTGGCCTAGAGCAGTTCTTC.

V usage is TRBV2 and J usage is TRBJ2-3; 14 positions agree with TRBD2. The CDR3 covers 15 residues. Germline-derived CDR1 and CDR2 are SNHLY and FYNNEI. V lost 7 bases to trimming and J lost 5 bases; unmatched junction nucleotides: 5. DNA for the CDR3: TGTGCCAGCAAGGGGGGACTAGCGGGAGTAGATACGCAGTATTTT. This sequence encodes CASKGGLAGVDTQYF. Using reference TRBV2 and TRBJ2-3 for the parts outside the CDR3, the full variable domain is EPEVTQTPSHQVTQMGQEVILRCVPISNHLYFYWYRQILGQKVEFLVSFYNNEISEKSEIFDDQFSVERPDGSNFTLKIRSTKLEDSAMYFCASKGGLAGVDTQYFGPGTRLTVL.

The chain's CDR3 is CASSLRQADTQYF. The DNA for the CDR3 is TGTGCCAGCAGCTTAAGGCAGGCCGATACGCAGTATTTT. The rearrangement uses TRBV7-9 and TRBJ2-3; no clear D gene. The CDR3 spans 13 residues. Trimming stripped 2 bases from V and 6 bases from J, with 9 bases between. The germline V gene encodes CDR1 SEHNR and CDR2 FQNEAQ (reference sequence).

This chain uses TRBV7-2 with TRBJ2-3; D might be TRBD2 (7 bases). This CDR3 has 17 residues. Germline V gives CDR1 SGHTA, CDR2 FQGNSA. With 5 bases removed from V and 0 bases from J, the gap between germline ends came to 18 bases. In nucleotides, the CDR3 is TGTGCCAGCAGCCCGAGGGGGGGACTATCAAGCACAGATACGCAGTATTTT. Its translation is CASSPRGGLSSTDTQYF.

This clone was recorded a few times. The chain links TRBV29-1 to TRBJ2-7; 8 nucleotides match TRBD1. The germline CDR1 and CDR2 sequences are SQVTM and ANQGSEA. The V and J ends lost 7 bases and 1 base, in that order; junction bases with no gene match: 6. The length of the CDR3 is 13 residues. CDR3 region: CSALTGASYEQYF. In DNA, the CDR3 is TGCAGCGCCTTGACAGGGGCATCCTACGAGCAGTACTTC.

This clone is a singleton in its sample. The genes are TRBV7-6 and TRBJ2-5, with D hard to call. The CDR3 is 15 amino acids. The V gene's germline CDR1 is SGHVS and CDR2 FNYEAQ. Trimming removed 1 base from V and 0 bases from J, with 9 bases in between. CDR3 DNA: TGTGCCAGCAGCTTAGGTGTACAGAACCAAGAGACCCAGTACTTC. Translated: CASSLGVQNQETQYF.